Listed below are T cell receptor beta chains from one sample, sequenced in a study of shared clonotypes between healthy human individuals. TCRdb's copy holds only in-frame clones and misses some; the assay was immunoSEQ multiplex PCR. The repertoire consists of hundreds of thousands of clones, with around two thirds occurring once and the leading ten covering about 1.8%. The sequencing input was memory CD4+ T cells sorted from blood. The receptors derive from a woman in her thirties in good health. CDR3s include the opening cysteine and the closing phenylalanine or tryptophan. A D gene is named only where the DNA matches it firmly. Rows give clone size only sometimes, using once, few, many, or a class for an expanded clone.

>TRBV25-1|-|TRBJ1-1|-
CASEEGEAFF
TGTGCCAGTGAGGAGGGAGAAGCTTTCTTT
>TRBV7-6|-|TRBJ1-1|-
CASSYMGGMNTEAFF
TGTGCCAGCAGCTATATGGGGGGGATGAACACTGAAGCTTTCTTT
>TRBV10-3|TRBD2|TRBJ2-5|few
CAISEGTSAETQYF
TGTGCCATCAGTGAAGGGACTAGCGCCGAGACCCAGTACTTC
>TRBV7-3|-|TRBJ2-2|once
CASSSQGSGNTGELFF
TGTGCCAGCAGCTCACAGGGTTCGGGGAACACCGGGGAGCTGTTTTTT
>TRBV5-1|TRBD2|TRBJ2-3|-
CASSLPTSAGGTDTQYF
TGCGCCAGCAGCTTGCCCACCTCGGCGGGAGGCACAGATACGCAGTATTTT
>TRBV4-1|-|TRBJ1-2|-
CASSSTRAGWGYTF
TGCGCCAGCAGCTCTACACGGGCGGGTTGGGGCTACACCTTC
>TRBV28|-|TRBJ1-5|few
CASSVTQNQPQHF
TGTGCCAGCAGTGTCACACAGAATCAGCCCCAGCATTTT
>TRBV28|-|TRBJ2-4|-
CASSHRYIQYF
TGTGCCAGCAGTCACCGGTACATTCAGTACTTC
>TRBV28|TRBD1|TRBJ1-5|few
CASRRQGRYNQPQHF
TGTGCCAGCAGGCGACAGGGGCGGTACAATCAGCCCCAGCATTTT
>TRBV11-3|-|TRBJ2-1|-
CASSFSNNNEQFF
TGTGCCAGCAGCTTTTCAAACAACAATGAGCAGTTCTTC
>TRBV27|-|TRBJ2-2|-
CASSPQAGNTGELFF
TGTGCCAGCAGTCCTCAGGCAGGGAACACCGGGGAGCTGTTTTTT
>TRBV19|-|TRBJ2-7|-
CASSKGLPIYEQYF
TGTGCCAGTAGTAAGGGTTTACCGATCTACGAGCAGTACTTC
>TRBV18|-|TRBJ2-2|-
CASSHGTRGGTGELFF
TGTGCCAGCTCGCACGGTACAAGGGGAGGCACCGGGGAGCTGTTTTTT
>TRBV2|-|TRBJ2-7|-
CASSVDSGGEQYF
TGTGCCAGCAGTGTGGACTCCGGCGGGGAGCAGTACTTC
>TRBV29-1|-|TRBJ2-7|-
CSVGGPKYEQYF
TGCAGCGTTGGGGGACCGAAGTACGAGCAGTACTTC